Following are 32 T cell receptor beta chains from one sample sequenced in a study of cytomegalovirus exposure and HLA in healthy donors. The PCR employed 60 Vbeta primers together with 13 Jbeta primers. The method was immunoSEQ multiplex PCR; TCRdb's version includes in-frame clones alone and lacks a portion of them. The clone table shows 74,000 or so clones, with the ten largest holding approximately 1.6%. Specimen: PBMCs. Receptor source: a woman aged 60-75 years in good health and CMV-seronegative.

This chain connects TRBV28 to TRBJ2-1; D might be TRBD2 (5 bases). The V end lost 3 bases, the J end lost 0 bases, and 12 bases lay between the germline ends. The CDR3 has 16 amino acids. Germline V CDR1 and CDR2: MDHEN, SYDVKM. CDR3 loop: CASSLLLAASYNEQFF. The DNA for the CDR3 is TGTGCCAGCAGTTTGCTCCTAGCAGCCTCCTACAATGAGCAGTTCTTC.

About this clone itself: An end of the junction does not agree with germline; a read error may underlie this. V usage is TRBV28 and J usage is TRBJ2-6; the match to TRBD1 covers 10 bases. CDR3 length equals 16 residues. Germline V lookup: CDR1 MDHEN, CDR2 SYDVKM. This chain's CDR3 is CASTTTGGFGANVLAF. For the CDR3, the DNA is TGTGCCAGCACCACGACAGGGGGCTTTGGGGCCAACGTCCTGGCTTTC.

The DNA for the CDR3 is TGTGCCAGCAGTGTCGACAGGAGCACCGGGGAGCTGTTTTTT. Amino acids: CASSVDRSTGELFF. This chain uses TRBV6-6 with TRBJ2-2; D is possibly TRBD1 (6 bases). The CDR3 has 14 amino acids. Trimming took off 5 bases at V and 4 bases at J, with 11 bases between the two ends. The germline CDR1 and CDR2 sequences are MNHNY and SVGAGI (reference sequence).

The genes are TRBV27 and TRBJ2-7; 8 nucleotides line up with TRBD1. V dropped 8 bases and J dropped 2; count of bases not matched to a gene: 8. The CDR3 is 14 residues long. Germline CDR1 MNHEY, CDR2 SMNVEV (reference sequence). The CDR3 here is CASGTGQGPYEQYF. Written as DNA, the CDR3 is TGTGCCAGCGGAACCGGACAGGGCCCCTACGAGCAGTACTTC.

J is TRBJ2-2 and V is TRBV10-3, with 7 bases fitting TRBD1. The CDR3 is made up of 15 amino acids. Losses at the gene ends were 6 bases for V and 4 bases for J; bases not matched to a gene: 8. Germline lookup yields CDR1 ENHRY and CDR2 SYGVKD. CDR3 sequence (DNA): TGTGCCATCAGCCGGGACAGTGCCCTCACCGGGGAGCTGTTTTTT. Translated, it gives CAISRDSALTGELFF.

This chain's CDR3 is CASSVGDSATDTQYF. CDR3 DNA: TGTGCCAGCAGTGTAGGTGACTCCGCTACAGATACGCAGTATTTT. The chain combines TRBV25-1 with TRBJ2-3, with D unresolved. This CDR3 is built from 15 residues. From germline, CDR1 is MGHDK and CDR2 SYGVNS. V was trimmed by 4 bases and J by 3 bases, leaving 14 bases between them. Based on the CDR3 plus reference TRBV25-1 and TRBJ2-3, the full variable domain is EADIYQTPRYLVIGTGKKITLECSQTMGHDKMYWYQQDPGMELHLIHYSYGVNSTEKGDLSSESTVSRIRTEHFPLTLESARPSHTSQYLCASSVGDSATDTQYFGPGTRLTVL.

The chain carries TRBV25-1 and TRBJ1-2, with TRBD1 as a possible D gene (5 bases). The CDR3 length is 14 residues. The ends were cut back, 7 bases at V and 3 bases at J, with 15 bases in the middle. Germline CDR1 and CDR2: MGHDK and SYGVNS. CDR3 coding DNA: TGTGCCAGCAAGGGACTGGGGGTCGACTATGGCTACACCTTC. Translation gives CASKGLGVDYGYTF.

CDR3 nucleotides: TGCGCCAGCAGCCCTGGGACAGGGAGGAGTGAAAAACTGTTTTTT. This gives the protein CASSPGTGRSEKLFF. The rearrangement uses TRBV4-1 and TRBJ1-4; 9 nucleotides line up with TRBD1. V shed 4 bases, J shed 7 bases, and the junction held 7 bases outside the gene matches. This CDR3 has 15 residues. Germline V lookup: CDR1 MGHRA, CDR2 YSYEKL.

The CDR3 spells CASSQLAGVPIAQYF. CDR3 nucleotides: TGTGCCAGCAGCCAACTAGCGGGAGTCCCCATCGCGCAGTACTTC. The rearrangement links TRBV4-2 to TRBJ2-7; 10 bases are a match to TRBD2. Germline values: CDR1 LGHNA, CDR2 YNFKEQ. V lost 2 bases and J lost 9; bases outside the gene matches: 10. The CDR3 loop spans 15 amino acids.

The CDR3 loop reads CSVVGGDFNEKLFF. The CDR3 region has the DNA TGCAGCGTTGTTGGCGGCGACTTTAATGAAAAACTGTTTTTT. The chain joins TRBV29-1 to TRBJ1-4; D call uncertain. V lost 4 bases and J 4 bases, leaving 13 bases between the germline ends. The germline V gene has CDR1 SQVTM and CDR2 ANQGSEA. CDR3 length: 14 amino acids.

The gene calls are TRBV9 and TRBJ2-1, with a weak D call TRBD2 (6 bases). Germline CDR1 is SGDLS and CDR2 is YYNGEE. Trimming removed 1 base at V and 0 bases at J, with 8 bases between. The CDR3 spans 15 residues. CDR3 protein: CASSVSTSSYNEQFF. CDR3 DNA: TGTGCCAGCAGCGTATCGACTAGCTCCTACAATGAGCAGTTCTTC. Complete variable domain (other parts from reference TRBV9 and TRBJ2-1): DSGVTQTPKHLITATGQRVTLRCSPRSGDLSVYWYQQSLDQGLQFLIQYYNGEERAKGNILERFSAQQFPDLHSELNLSSLELGDSALYFCASSVSTSSYNEQFFGPGTRLTVL.

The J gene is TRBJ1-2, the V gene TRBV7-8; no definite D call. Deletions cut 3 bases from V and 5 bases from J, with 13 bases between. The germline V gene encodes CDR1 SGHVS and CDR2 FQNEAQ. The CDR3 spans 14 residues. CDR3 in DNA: TGTGCCAGCAGCTTCTCTGAACGGGAGTATGGCTACACCTTC. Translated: CASSFSEREYGYTF. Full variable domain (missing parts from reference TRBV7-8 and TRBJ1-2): GAGVSQSPRYKVAKRGQDVALRCDPISGHVSLFWYQQALGQGPEFLTYFQNEAQLDKSGLPSDRFFAERPEGSVSTLKIQRTQQEDSAVYLCASSFSEREYGYTFGSGTRLTVV.

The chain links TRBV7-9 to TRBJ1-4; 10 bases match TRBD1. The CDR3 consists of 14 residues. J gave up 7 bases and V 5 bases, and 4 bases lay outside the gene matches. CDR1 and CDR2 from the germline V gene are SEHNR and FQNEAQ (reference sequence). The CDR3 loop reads CASSKTGGREKLFF. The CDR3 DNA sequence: TGTGCCAGCAGCAAGACAGGGGGCCGTGAAAAACTGTTTTTT.

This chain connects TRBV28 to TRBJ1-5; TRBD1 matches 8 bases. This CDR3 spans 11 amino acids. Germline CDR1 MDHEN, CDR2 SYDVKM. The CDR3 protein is CGTGLHQPQHF. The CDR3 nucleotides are TGTGGGACAGGGTTGCATCAGCCCCAGCATTTT.

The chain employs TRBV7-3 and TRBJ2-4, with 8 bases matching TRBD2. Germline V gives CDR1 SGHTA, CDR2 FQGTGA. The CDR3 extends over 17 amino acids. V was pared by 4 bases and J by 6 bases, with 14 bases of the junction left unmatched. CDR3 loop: CASSSTGGGTGGNIQYF. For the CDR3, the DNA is TGTGCCAGCAGCTCGACCGGGGGGGGGACCGGGGGAAACATTCAGTACTTC.

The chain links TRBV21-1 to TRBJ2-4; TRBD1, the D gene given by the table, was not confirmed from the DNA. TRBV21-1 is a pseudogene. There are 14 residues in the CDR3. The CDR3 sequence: CARLIREAKNIQYF. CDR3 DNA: TGTGCCAGACTTATCAGGGAAGCCAAAAACATTCAGTACTTC.

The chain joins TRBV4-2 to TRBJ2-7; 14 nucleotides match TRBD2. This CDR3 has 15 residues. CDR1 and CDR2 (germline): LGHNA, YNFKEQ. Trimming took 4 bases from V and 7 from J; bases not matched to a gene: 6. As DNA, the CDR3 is TGTGCCAGCAGCCCCAGACTAGCGGGAGGGCGAGAGCAGTACTTC. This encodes CASSPRLAGGREQYF.

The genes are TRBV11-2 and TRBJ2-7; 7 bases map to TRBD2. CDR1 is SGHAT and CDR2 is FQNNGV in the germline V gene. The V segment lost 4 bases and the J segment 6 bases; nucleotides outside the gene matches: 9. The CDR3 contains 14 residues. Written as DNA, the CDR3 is TGTGCCAGCAGCTCCCCGGCGGGAGCCGGCGAGCAGTACTTC. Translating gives CASSSPAGAGEQYF.

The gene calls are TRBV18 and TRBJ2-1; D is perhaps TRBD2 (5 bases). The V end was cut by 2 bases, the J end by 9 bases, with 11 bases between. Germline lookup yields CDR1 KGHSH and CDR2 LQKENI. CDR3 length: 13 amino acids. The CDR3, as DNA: TGTGCCAGCTCACCATTTGAGGGTATTGAGCAGTTCTTC. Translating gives CASSPFEGIEQFF.

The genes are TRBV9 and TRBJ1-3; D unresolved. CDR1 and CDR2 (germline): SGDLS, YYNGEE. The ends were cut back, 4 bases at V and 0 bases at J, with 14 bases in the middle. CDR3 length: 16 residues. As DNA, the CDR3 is TGTGCCAGCAGCCCATACCTGGCCACCTCTGGAAACACCATATATTTT. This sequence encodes CASSPYLATSGNTIYF.

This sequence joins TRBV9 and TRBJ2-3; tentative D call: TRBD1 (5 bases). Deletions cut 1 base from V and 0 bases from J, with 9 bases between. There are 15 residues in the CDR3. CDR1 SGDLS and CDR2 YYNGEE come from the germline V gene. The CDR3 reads CASSVRGGSTDTQYF. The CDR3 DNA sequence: TGTGCCAGCAGCGTAAGGGGTGGGAGCACAGATACGCAGTATTTT.

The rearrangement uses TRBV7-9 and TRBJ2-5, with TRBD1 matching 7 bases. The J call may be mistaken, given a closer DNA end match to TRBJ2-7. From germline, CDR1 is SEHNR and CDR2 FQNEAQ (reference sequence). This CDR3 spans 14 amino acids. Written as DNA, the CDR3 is TGTGCCAGCAGCCGGGGACAGCAATCGCGCGAGCAGTACTTC. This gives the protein CASSRGQQSREQYF.

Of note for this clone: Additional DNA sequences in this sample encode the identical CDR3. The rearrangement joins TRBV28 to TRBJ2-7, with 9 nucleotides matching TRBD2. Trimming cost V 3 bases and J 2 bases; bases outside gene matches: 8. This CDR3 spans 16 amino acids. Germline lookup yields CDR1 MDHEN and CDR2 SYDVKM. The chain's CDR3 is CASSFSLAGLTYEQYF. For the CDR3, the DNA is TGTGCCAGCAGTTTTAGCCTAGCGGGGTTGACCTACGAGCAGTACTTC.

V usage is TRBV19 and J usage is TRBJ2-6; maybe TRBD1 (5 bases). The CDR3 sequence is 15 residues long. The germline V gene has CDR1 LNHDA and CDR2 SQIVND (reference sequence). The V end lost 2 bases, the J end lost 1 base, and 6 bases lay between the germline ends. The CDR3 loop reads CASSISGSGANVLTF. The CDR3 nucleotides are TGTGCCAGTAGTATATCAGGGTCTGGGGCCAACGTCCTGACTTTC.

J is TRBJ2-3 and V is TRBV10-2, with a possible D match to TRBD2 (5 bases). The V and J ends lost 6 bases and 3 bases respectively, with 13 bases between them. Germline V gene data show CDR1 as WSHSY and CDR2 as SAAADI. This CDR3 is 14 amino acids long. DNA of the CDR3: TGCGCCAGCAGGGTCGGACTGCCAACAGATACGCAGTATTTT. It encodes CASRVGLPTDTQYF.

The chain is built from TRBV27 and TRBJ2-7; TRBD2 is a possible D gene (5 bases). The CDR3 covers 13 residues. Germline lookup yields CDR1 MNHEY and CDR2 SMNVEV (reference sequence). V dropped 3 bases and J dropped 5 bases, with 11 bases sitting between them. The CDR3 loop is CASSLVGRDEQYF. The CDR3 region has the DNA TGTGCCAGCAGTTTGGTAGGGCGGGACGAGCAGTACTTC.

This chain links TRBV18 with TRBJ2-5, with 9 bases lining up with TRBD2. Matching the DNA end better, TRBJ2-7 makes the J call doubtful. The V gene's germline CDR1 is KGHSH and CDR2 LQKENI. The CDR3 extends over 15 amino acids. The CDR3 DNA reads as TGTGCCAGCTCACCACCGGGGGTAGCGGGAGACGAGCAGTACTTC. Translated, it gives CASSPPGVAGDEQYF.

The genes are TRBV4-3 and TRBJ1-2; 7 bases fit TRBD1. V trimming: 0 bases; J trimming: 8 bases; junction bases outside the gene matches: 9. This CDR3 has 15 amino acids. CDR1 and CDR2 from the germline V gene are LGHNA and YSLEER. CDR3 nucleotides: TGCGCCAGCAGCCAAGATACAGGGGCGACTGGAGGCTACACCTTC. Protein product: CASSQDTGATGGYTF.

CDR3 residues: CASSATGFTTDTQYF. The DNA of the CDR3 is TGTGCCAGCAGCGCTACGGGATTTACCACAGATACGCAGTATTTT. The V gene is TRBV7-2, the J gene TRBJ2-3, with D perhaps matching TRBD2 (5 bases). Trimming shortened V by 5 bases and J by 2 bases, and 14 bases separated the two germline ends. Germline V gene lookup returns CDR1 SGHTA and CDR2 FQGNSA. This CDR3 is 15 amino acids long. The whole variable domain, remainder taken from reference TRBV7-2 and TRBJ2-3, is GAGVSQSPSNKVTEKGKDVELRCDPISGHTALYWYRQSLGQGLEFLIYFQGNSAPDKSGLPSDRFSAERTGGSVSTLTIQRTQQEDSAVYLCASSATGFTTDTQYFGPGTRLTVL.

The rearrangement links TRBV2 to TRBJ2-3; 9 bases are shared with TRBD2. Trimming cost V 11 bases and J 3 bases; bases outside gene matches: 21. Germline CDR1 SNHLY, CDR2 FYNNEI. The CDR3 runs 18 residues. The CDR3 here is CASGPSGNPWGLTDTQYF. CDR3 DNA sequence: TGTGCCTCCGGTCCTAGCGGGAATCCATGGGGCCTAACAGATACGCAGTATTTT.

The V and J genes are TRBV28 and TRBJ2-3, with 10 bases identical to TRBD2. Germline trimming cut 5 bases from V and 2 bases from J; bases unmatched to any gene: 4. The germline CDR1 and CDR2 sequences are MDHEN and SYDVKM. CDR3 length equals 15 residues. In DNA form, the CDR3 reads TGTGCCAGCAGTCCGACTAGCGGGCTCACAGATACGCAGTATTTT. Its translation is CASSPTSGLTDTQYF.

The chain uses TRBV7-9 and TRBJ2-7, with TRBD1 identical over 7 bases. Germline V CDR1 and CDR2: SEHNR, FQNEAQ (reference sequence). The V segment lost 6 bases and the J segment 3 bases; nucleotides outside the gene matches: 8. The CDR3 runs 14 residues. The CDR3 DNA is TGTGCCAGCAGTCCTAGACAGGGTATCTACGAGCAGTACTTC. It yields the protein CASSPRQGIYEQYF.